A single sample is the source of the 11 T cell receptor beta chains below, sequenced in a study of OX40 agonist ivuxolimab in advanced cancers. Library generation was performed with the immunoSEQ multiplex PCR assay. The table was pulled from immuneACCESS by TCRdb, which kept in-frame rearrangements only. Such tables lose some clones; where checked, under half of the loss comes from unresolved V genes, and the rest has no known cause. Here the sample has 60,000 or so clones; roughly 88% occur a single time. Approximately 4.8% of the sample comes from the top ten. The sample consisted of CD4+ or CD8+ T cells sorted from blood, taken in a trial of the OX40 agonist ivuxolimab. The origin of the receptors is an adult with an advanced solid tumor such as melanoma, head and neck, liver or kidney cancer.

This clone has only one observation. The CDR3, as DNA: TGTGCCAGCAACGCCGGACAGGGGGTGTCCAAAACTTACGAGCAGTACTTC. This gives the protein CASNAGQGVSKTYEQYF. The chain couples TRBV2 to TRBJ2-7, with TRBD1 identical over 10 bases. The CDR3 runs 17 residues. V lost 7 bases and J lost 4; bases outside the gene matches: 16. Germline V gene lookup returns CDR1 SNHLY and CDR2 FYNNEI.

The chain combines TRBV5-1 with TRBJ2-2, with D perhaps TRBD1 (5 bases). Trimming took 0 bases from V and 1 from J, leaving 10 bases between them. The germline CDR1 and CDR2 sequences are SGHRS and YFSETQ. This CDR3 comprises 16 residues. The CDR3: CASSLVGPQNTGELFF. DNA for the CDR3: TGCGCCAGCAGCTTGGTGGGGCCACAGAACACCGGGGAGCTGTTTTTT.

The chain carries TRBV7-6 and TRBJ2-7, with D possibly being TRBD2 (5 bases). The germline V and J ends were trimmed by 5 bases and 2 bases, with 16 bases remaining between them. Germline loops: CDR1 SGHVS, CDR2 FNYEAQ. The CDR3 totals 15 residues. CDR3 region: CASSPRQNSAYEQYF. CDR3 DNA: TGTGCCAGCAGCCCCCGACAAAATAGCGCCTACGAGCAGTACTTC.

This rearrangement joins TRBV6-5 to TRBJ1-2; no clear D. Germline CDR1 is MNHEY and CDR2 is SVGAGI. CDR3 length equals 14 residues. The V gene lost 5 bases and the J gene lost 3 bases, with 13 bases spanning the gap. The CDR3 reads CASSISGAYYGYTF. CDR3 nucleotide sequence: TGTGCCAGCAGTATCTCCGGCGCCTACTATGGCTACACCTTC.

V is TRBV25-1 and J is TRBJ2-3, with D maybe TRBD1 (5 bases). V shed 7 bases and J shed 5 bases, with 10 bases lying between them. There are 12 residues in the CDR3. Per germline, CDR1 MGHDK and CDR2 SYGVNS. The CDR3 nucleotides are TGTGCCAGCACTTTAGGGGTAGATACGCAGTATTTT. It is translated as CASTLGVDTQYF. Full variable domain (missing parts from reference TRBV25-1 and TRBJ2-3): EADIYQTPRYLVIGTGKKITLECSQTMGHDKMYWYQQDPGMELHLIHYSYGVNSTEKGDLSSESTVSRIRTEHFPLTLESARPSHTSQYLCASTLGVDTQYFGPGTRLTVL.

The CDR3 DNA follows: TGTGCCATCCAACTGGGACAGGGGGATGTCGGGGAGCTGTTTTTT. Translated: CAIQLGQGDVGELFF. The V gene is TRBV6-5, the J gene TRBJ2-2; 11 nucleotides match TRBD1. With V trimmed by 10 bases and J by 7 bases, 11 bases remained unmatched. Germline V gene lookup returns CDR1 MNHEY and CDR2 SVGAGI. CDR3 length: 15 amino acids.

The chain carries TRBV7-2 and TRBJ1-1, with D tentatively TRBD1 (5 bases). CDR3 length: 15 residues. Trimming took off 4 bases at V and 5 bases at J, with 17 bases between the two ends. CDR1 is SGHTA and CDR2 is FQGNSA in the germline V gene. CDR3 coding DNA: TGTGCCAGCAGCTCCGTGGGGGGGATGGGGACTGAAGCTTTCTTT. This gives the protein CASSSVGGMGTEAFF.

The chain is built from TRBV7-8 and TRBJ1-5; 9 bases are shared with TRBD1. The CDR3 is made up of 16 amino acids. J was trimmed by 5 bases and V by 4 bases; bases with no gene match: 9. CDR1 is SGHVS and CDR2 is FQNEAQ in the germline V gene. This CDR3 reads CASSSYRGRGDQPQHF. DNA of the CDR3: TGTGCCAGCAGCTCGTACAGGGGGCGCGGGGATCAGCCCCAGCATTTT.

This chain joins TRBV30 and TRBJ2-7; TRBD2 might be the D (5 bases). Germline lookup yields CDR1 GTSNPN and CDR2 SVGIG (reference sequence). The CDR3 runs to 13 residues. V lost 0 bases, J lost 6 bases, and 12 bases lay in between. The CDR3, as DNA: TGTGCCTGGAGTGTTGGTAGAGGGTCCGAGCAGTACTTC. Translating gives CAWSVGRGSEQYF.

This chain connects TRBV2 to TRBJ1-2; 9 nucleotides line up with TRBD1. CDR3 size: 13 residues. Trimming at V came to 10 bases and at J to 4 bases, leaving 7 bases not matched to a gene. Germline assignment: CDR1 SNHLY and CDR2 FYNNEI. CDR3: CAIRDRASYGYTF. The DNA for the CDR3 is TGTGCCATACGGGACAGGGCTAGCTATGGCTACACCTTC.

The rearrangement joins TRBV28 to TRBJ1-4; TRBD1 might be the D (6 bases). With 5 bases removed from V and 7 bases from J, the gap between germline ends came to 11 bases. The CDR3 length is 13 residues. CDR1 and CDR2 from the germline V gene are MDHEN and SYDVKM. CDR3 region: CASSRNRVEKLFF. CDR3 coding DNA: TGTGCCAGCAGTCGAAACAGGGTTGAAAAACTGTTTTTT.